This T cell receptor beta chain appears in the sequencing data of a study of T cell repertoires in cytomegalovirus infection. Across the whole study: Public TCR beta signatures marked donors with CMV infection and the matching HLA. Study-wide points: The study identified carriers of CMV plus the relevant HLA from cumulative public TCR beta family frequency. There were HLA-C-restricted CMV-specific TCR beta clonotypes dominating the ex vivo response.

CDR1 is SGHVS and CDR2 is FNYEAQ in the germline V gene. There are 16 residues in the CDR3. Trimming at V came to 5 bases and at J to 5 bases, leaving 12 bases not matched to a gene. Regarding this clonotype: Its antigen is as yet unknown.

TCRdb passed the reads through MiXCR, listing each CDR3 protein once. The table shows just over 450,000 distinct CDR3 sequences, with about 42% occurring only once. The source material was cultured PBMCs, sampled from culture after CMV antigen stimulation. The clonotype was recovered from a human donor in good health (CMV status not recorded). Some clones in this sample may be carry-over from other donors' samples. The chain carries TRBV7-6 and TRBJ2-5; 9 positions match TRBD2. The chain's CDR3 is CASSLRRVAGEETQYF. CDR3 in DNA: TGTGCCAGCAGCCTAAGGAGGGTAGCGGGGGAGGAGACCCAGTACTTC.